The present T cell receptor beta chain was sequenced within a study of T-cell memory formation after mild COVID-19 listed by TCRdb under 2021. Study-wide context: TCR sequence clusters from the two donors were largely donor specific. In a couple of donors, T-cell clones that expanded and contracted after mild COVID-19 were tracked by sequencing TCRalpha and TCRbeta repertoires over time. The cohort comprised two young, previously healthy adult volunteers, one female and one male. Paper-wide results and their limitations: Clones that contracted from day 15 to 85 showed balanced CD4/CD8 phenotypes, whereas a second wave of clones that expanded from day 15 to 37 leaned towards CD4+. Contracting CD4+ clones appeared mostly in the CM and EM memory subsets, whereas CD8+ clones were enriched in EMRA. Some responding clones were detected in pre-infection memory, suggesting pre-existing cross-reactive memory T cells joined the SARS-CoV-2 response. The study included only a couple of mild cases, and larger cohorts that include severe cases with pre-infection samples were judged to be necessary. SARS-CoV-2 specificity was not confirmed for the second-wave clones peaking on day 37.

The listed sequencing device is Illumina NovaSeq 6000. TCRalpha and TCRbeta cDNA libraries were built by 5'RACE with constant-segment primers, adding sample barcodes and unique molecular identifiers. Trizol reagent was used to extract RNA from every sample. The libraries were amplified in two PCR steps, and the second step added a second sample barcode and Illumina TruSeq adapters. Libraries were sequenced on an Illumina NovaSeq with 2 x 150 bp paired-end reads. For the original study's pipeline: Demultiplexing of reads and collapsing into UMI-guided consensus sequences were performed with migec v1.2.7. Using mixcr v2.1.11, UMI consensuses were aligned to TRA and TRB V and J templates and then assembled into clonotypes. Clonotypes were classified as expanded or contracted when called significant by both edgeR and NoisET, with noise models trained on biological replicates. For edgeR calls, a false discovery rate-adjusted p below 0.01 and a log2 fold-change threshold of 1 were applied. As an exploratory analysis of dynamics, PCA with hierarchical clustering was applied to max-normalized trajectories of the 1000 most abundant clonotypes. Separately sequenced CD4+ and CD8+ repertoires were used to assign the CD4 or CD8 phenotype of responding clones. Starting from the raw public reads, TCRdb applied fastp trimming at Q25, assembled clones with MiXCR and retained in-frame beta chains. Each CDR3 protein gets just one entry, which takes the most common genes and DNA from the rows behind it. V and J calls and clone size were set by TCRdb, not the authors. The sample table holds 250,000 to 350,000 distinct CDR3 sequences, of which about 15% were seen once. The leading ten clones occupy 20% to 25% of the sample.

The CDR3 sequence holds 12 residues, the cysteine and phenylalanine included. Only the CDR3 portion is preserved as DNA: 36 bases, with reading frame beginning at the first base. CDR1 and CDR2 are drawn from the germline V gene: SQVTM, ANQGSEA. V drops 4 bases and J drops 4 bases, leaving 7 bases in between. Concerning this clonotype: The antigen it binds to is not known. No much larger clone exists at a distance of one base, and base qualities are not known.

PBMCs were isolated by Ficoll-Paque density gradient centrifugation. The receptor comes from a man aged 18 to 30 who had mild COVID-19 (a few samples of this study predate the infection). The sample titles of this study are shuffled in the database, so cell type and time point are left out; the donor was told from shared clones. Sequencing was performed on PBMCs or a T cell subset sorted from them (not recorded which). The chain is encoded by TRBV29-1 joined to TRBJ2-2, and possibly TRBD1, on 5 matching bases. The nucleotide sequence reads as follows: TGCAGCGTTGTCCAGGGCACCGGGGAGCTGTTTTTT. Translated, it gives CSVVQGTGELFF.